Following are 29 T cell receptor beta chains from one sample sequenced in a study of PD-1 blockade in mismatch repair-deficient tumors. Profiled with immunoSEQ multiplex PCR; TCRdb holds only in-frame clones, not every one. This sample has under 150,000 clones, with about nine tenths found just once. This specimen consisted of peripheral blood, obtained approximately 69 weeks after starting pembrolizumab. These receptors were obtained from an adult with mismatch repair-deficient cancer.

The rearrangement joins TRBV6-5 to TRBJ1-1, with a possible D match to TRBD1 (5 bases). Trimming shortened V by 2 bases and J by 8 bases, and 12 bases separated the two germline ends. The CDR3 extends over 13 amino acids. CDR1 MNHEY and CDR2 SVGAGI come from the germline V gene. The CDR3 is CASSYGRGEEAFF. The DNA of the CDR3 is TGTGCCAGCAGTTACGGTCGGGGGGAGGAAGCTTTCTTT.

V and J are TRBV7-9 and TRBJ1-1; D unclear. CDR3 length: 15 residues. V lost 1 base and J 0 bases, leaving 9 bases between the germline ends. Germline CDR1 and CDR2: SEHNR and FQNEAQ (reference sequence). CDR3 in amino acids: CASSLGYQLNTEAFF. CDR3 DNA: TGTGCCAGCAGCTTAGGCTATCAGTTGAACACTGAAGCTTTCTTT.

V is TRBV11-2 and J is TRBJ2-5; 11 positions agree with TRBD2. CDR1 is SGHAT, CDR2 FQNNGV, per germline. CDR3 length equals 15 residues. With V trimmed by 5 bases and J by 5 bases, 7 bases remained unmatched. This CDR3 is CASSEISGRAETQYF. In DNA, the CDR3 is TGTGCCAGCAGCGAAATTAGCGGGAGGGCGGAGACCCAGTACTTC.

The V and J genes are TRBV10-1 and TRBJ2-7; 8 bases align to TRBD2. The V segment lost 0 bases and the J segment 2 bases; nucleotides outside the gene matches: 9. The CDR3 loop spans 17 amino acids. CDR1 and CDR2 (germline): WNHNN, SYGVQD (reference sequence). Here the CDR3 DNA reads TGCGCCAGCAGTGAGTCAGGAGGAGCGGGAGAAACCTACGAGCAGTACTTC. Translated: CASSESGGAGETYEQYF.

As DNA, the CDR3 is TGTGCCAGCAGTGAACTCCGGGACAGGGAAAACCTCTATGGCTACACCTTC. This translates into CASSELRDRENLYGYTF. V and J are TRBV2 and TRBJ1-2; 9 positions match TRBD1. The CDR3 covers 17 residues. J was trimmed by 4 bases and V by 2 bases; bases with no gene match: 11. Germline V gene lookup returns CDR1 SNHLY and CDR2 FYNNEI.

The V gene is TRBV4-3, the J gene TRBJ2-1, with D unresolved. Per the germline V gene, CDR1 is LGHNA and CDR2 is YSLEER. This CDR3 has 13 amino acids. The ends were cut back, 3 bases at V and 8 bases at J, with 11 bases in the middle. This chain's CDR3 is CASSQVEKDEQFF. The CDR3 DNA follows: TGCGCCAGCAGCCAGGTCGAGAAGGATGAGCAGTTCTTC.

The genes are TRBV6-6 and TRBJ2-7; TRBD1 matches at 9 bases. The germline V gene encodes CDR1 MNHNY and CDR2 SVGAGI (reference sequence). This CDR3 spans 15 amino acids. V lost 1 base to trimming and J lost 6 bases; unmatched junction nucleotides: 7. The CDR3 here is CASSYWDRDPFEQYF. CDR3 nucleotides: TGTGCCAGCAGTTACTGGGACAGGGACCCCTTCGAGCAGTACTTC.

The gene calls are TRBV7-9 and TRBJ2-2; 13 nucleotides line up with TRBD2. CDR1 and CDR2 from the germline V gene are SEHNR and FQNEAQ (reference sequence). The CDR3 has 16 amino acids. V dropped 7 bases and J dropped 4; count of bases not matched to a gene: 6. In DNA, the CDR3 is TGTGCCAGCATCAGAGGACTAGCGGGAGTCACCGGGGAGCTGTTTTTT. Encoded protein: CASIRGLAGVTGELFF.

This chain joins TRBV11-1 and TRBJ2-7, with D tentatively TRBD1 or TRBD2 (6 bases each). CDR1 is SGHAT and CDR2 is FQDESV in the germline V gene (reference sequence). Trimming cost V 5 bases and J 3 bases, with 11 bases left between them. The CDR3 runs 13 residues. CDR3: CASSPGANYEQYF. In DNA form, the CDR3 reads TGTGCCAGCAGCCCGGGGGCTAACTACGAGCAGTACTTC.

V is TRBV28 and J is TRBJ1-2, with 10 bases that match TRBD1. CDR3 length: 15 residues. The germline V gene has CDR1 MDHEN and CDR2 SYDVKM. V was clipped by 2 bases and J by 2 bases; unmatched bases: 2. CDR3 coding DNA: TGTGCCAGCAGTTTACCGGGACAGGGGAACTATGGCTACACCTTC. It codes for CASSLPGQGNYGYTF.

The chain's CDR3 is CASSYTGQTSSYEQYF. CDR3 bases: TGTGCCAGCAGTTACACGGGACAGACGAGCTCCTACGAGCAGTACTTC. The chain recombines TRBV6-5 with TRBJ2-7; 7 bases fit TRBD1. This CDR3 has 16 amino acids. V trimming: 2 bases; J trimming: 0 bases; junction bases outside the gene matches: 7. CDR1 is MNHEY, CDR2 SVGAGI, per germline.

This clone was seen a handful of times. The chain combines TRBV5-6 with TRBJ1-2; D is undetermined. Trimming cost V 4 bases and J 8 bases, with 15 bases left between them. Per germline, CDR1 SGHDT and CDR2 YYEEEE. This CDR3 is 13 amino acids long. Here the CDR3 DNA reads TGTGCCAGCAGCCCGCCCTCCGTTGTAGGCTACACCTTC. It yields the protein CASSPPSVVGYTF.

The chain carries TRBV25-1 and TRBJ2-7, with D perhaps being TRBD1 or TRBD2 (6 bases each). V was clipped by 4 bases and J by 7 bases, with 20 bases between them. CDR1 is MGHDK, CDR2 SYGVNS, per germline. The CDR3 is made up of 15 amino acids. The CDR3 reads CASSALKTGAREQYF. The CDR3 region has the DNA TGTGCCAGCAGTGCCCTGAAGACGGGGGCTAGGGAGCAGTACTTC.

In its sample, this clone is medium-sized. The genes are TRBV28 and TRBJ2-2; 9 bases agree with TRBD1. The germline gives CDR1 MDHEN, CDR2 SYDVKM. The CDR3 runs to 16 residues. V dropped 6 bases and J dropped 3; count of bases not matched to a gene: 8. Written as DNA, the CDR3 is TGTGCCAGCAGAGAGGACGGGGACAGGGACACCGGGGAGCTGTTTTTT. Its translation is CASREDGDRDTGELFF.

The chain recombines TRBV27 with TRBJ2-7; D is uncertain. The CDR3 is 14 amino acids. Trimming took 6 bases from V and 2 from J, leaving 14 bases between them. The V gene's germline CDR1 is MNHEY and CDR2 SMNVEV (reference sequence). CDR3 residues: CASSKTTRTYEQYF. The CDR3 nucleotides are TGTGCCAGCAGCAAGACGACACGAACCTACGAGCAGTACTTC.

Note on this clone: The junction does not match germline at one end; this may be a read error. The chain is built from TRBV19 and TRBJ1-2; maybe TRBD1 (5 bases). From germline, CDR1 is LNHDA and CDR2 SQIVND (reference sequence). The CDR3 has 14 residues. DNA for the CDR3: TGTGCCAATAGTAATATGGGCAGGGCTTGGGGCTACACCTTC. Translated: CANSNMGRAWGYTF.

This chain uses TRBV13 with TRBJ1-1; D is undetermined. V shed 5 bases and J shed 10 bases, with 14 bases lying between them. The CDR3 spans 12 residues. Per the germline V gene, CDR1 is PRHDT and CDR2 is FYEKMQ (reference sequence). In DNA form, the CDR3 reads TGTGCCAGCAGCACCGGTGGGGTGGTAGCTTTCTTT. Protein: CASSTGGVVAFF.

This CDR3 reads CASSYSWSRSGNTIYF. The CDR3 DNA follows: TGTGCCAGCAGTTACTCGTGGTCGCGCTCTGGAAACACCATATATTTT. This sequence joins TRBV6-5 and TRBJ1-3; D is undetermined. CDR1 is MNHEY, CDR2 SVGAGI, per germline. This CDR3 has 16 amino acids. V lost 0 bases and J 0 bases, leaving 9 bases between the germline ends.

About this clone itself: The same CDR3 arises from other DNA sequences in this sample as well. The chain employs TRBV5-6 and TRBJ2-7; D gene uncertain. The CDR3 has 11 residues. V was shortened by 3 bases and J by 0 bases, with 1 base between the two germline ends. Germline CDR1 reads SGHDT; CDR2 reads YYEEEE. The CDR3 sequence: CASSSSYEQYF. CDR3 bases: TGTGCCAGCAGCTCCTCCTACGAGCAGTACTTC.

V gene TRBV14 combines with J gene TRBJ2-1, with D tentatively TRBD1 (6 bases). This CDR3 is 15 amino acids long. Trimming took 1 base from V and 4 from J, leaving 11 bases between them. Germline V gene lookup returns CDR1 SGHDN and CDR2 FVKESK. The CDR3 protein is CASSQGSGEYNEQFF. The CDR3 region has the DNA TGTGCCAGCAGCCAAGGGTCAGGGGAATACAATGAGCAGTTCTTC.

The V and J genes are TRBV6-6 and TRBJ1-1, with D hard to call. Germline V gene data show CDR1 as MNHNY and CDR2 as SVGAGI (reference sequence). This CDR3 region has 14 residues. V was cut by 3 bases and J by 5 bases, with 13 bases left in between. CDR3: CASSYTHRTTEAFF. DNA for the CDR3: TGTGCCAGCAGTTATACTCACAGAACAACTGAAGCTTTCTTT.

The chain couples TRBV7-8 to TRBJ2-7; 7 nucleotides agree with TRBD2. CDR1 and CDR2 (germline): SGHVS, FQNEAQ. The CDR3 is 13 residues long. V lost 6 bases and J lost 5; bases outside the gene matches: 7. The CDR3 sequence is CASRGAGLNEQYF. The CDR3 DNA follows: TGTGCCAGCAGGGGAGCGGGATTAAACGAGCAGTACTTC.

The V and J genes are TRBV10-1 and TRBJ2-7; 10 nucleotides align to TRBD2. The CDR3 is 15 residues long. V shed 7 bases and J 2 bases; nucleotides not matched to a gene: 8. The germline V gene encodes CDR1 WNHNN and CDR2 SYGVQD (reference sequence). CDR3 residues: CASIDQREGAYEQYF. CDR3 in DNA: TGCGCCAGCATCGATCAGCGGGAGGGGGCCTACGAGCAGTACTTC.

This clone was picked up a small number of times. This sequence joins TRBV5-1 and TRBJ2-2; D unresolved. The V gene's germline CDR1 is SGHRS and CDR2 YFSETQ. Trimming took off 1 base at V and 4 bases at J, with 11 bases between the two ends. The length of the CDR3 is 15 residues. CDR3 loop: CASSLLRLSTGELFF. CDR3 DNA: TGCGCCAGCAGCTTGTTGAGACTTTCCACCGGGGAGCTGTTTTTT.

The J gene is TRBJ2-5, the V gene TRBV2, with D maybe TRBD2 (6 bases). Between the trimmed V and J ends, which lost 4 bases and 4 bases, there was a span of 10 bases. CDR3 size: 13 residues. The germline V gene has CDR1 SNHLY and CDR2 FYNNEI. This chain's CDR3 is CASSAEGTETQYF. The CDR3 DNA follows: TGTGCCAGCAGTGCGGAGGGGACAGAGACCCAGTACTTC.

CDR3 in amino acids: CASSLGPTSSYEQYF. In nucleotides, the CDR3 is TGTGCCAGCAGTCTAGGTCCAACTAGCTCCTACGAGCAGTACTTC. The V and J genes are TRBV28 and TRBJ2-7; a possible D gene is TRBD2 (5 bases). The length of the CDR3 is 15 residues. Germline-derived CDR1 and CDR2 are MDHEN and SYDVKM. V gave up 5 bases and J gave up 0 bases, with 14 bases separating them. The full variable domain, rest sourced from reference TRBV28 and TRBJ2-7, is DVKVTQSSRYLVKRTGEKVFLECVQDMDHENMFWYRQDPGLGLRLIYFSYDVKMKEKGDIPEGYSVSREKKERFSLILESASTNQTSMYLCASSLGPTSSYEQYFGPGTRLTVT.

This chain connects TRBV4-3 to TRBJ2-2; D tentatively fits TRBD1 or TRBD2 (5 bases each). V dropped 0 bases and J dropped 3 bases, with 11 bases sitting between them. This CDR3 contains 16 residues. Germline V gives CDR1 LGHNA, CDR2 YSLEER. The CDR3 sequence: CASSQDRGRDTGELFF. In nucleotides, the CDR3 is TGCGCCAGCAGCCAAGATCGGGGCCGAGACACCGGGGAGCTGTTTTTT.

A single count supports this clone. V usage is TRBV5-6 and J usage is TRBJ2-2; D is undetermined. CDR1 SGHDT and CDR2 YYEEEE come from the germline V gene. The CDR3 runs 16 residues. The V gene lost 4 bases and the J gene lost 1 base, with 14 bases spanning the gap. The CDR3 sequence: CASSDPWPGNTGELFF. The CDR3 DNA sequence: TGTGCCAGCAGCGACCCCTGGCCGGGGAACACCGGGGAGCTGTTTTTT.

This clone has a handful of counts. The V call is TRBV9, the J call TRBJ2-7; D is unclear. With 0 bases removed from V and 0 bases from J, the gap between germline ends came to 4 bases. The CDR3 is 13 amino acids. Germline CDR1 and CDR2: SGDLS and YYNGEE. Here the CDR3 DNA reads TGTGCCAGCAGCGTAGGGCCCTCCTACGAGCAGTACTTC. Its translation: CASSVGPSYEQYF.